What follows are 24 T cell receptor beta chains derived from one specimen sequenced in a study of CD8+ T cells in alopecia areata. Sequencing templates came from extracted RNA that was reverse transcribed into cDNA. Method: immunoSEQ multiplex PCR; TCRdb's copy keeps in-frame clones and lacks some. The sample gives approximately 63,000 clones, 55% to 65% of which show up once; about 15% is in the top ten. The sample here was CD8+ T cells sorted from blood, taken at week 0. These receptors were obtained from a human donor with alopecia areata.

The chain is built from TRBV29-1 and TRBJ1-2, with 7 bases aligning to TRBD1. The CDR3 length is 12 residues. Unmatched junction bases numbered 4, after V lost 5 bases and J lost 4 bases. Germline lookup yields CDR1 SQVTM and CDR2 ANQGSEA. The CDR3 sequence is CSVIQGSYGYTF. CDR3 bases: TGCAGCGTTATACAGGGGTCCTATGGCTACACCTTC.

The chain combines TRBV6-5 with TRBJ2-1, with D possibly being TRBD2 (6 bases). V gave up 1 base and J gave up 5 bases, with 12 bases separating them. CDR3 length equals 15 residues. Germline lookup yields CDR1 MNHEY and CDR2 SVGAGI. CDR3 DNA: TGTGCCAGCAGTTACTGGGATAGCGGCAACAATGAGCAGTTCTTC. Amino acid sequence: CASSYWDSGNNEQFF.

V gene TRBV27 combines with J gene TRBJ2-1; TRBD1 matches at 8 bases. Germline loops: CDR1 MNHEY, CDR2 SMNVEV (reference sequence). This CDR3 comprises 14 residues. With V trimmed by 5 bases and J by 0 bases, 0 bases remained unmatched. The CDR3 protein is CASSGTGSYNEQFF. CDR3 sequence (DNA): TGTGCCAGCAGTGGGACAGGCTCCTACAATGAGCAGTTCTTC.

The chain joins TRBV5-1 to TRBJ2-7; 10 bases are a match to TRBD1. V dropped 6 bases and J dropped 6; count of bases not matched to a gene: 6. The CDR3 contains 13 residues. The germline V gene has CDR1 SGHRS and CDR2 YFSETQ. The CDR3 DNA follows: TGCGCCAGCATCGGACAGGGGGGTGGCGAGCAGTACTTC. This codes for CASIGQGGGEQYF.

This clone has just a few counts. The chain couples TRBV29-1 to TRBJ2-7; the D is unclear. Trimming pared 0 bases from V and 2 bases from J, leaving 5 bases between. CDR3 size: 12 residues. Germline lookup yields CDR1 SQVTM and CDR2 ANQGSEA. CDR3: CSVEDNPYEQYF. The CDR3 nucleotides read TGCAGCGTTGAAGATAACCCCTACGAGCAGTACTTC.

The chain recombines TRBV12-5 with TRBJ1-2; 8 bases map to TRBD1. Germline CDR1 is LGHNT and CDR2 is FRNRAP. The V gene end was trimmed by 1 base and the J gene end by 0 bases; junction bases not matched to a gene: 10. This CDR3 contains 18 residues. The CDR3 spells CASGLEGFGTGPNYGYTF. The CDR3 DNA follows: TGTGCTAGTGGTTTGGAGGGATTCGGGACAGGCCCTAACTATGGCTACACCTTC.

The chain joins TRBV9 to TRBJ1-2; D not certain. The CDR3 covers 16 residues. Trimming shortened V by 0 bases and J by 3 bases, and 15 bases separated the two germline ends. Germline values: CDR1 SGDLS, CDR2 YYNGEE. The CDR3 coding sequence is TGTGCCAGCAGCGTAGATCCAGCTAGAGTTTACTATGGCTACACCTTC. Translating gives CASSVDPARVYYGYTF.

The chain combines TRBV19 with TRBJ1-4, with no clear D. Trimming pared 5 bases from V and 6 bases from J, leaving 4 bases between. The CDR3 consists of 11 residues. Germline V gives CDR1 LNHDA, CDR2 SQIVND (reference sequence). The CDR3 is CASSEDEKLFF. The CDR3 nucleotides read TGTGCCAGTAGTGAGGATGAAAAACTGTTTTTT.

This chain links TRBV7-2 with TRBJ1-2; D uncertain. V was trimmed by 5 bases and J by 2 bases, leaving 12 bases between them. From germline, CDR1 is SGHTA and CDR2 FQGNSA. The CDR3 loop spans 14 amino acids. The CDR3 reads CASSPGPLNYGYTF. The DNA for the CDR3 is TGTGCCAGCAGCCCCGGACCTTTGAACTATGGCTACACCTTC.

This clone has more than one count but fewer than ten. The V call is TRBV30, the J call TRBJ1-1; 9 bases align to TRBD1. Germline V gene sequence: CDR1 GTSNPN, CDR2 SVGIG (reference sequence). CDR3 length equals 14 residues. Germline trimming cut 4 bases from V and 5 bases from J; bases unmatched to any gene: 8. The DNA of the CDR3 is TGTGCCTGGACATCGGGACAGGGCCTTACTGAAGCTTTCTTT. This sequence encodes CAWTSGQGLTEAFF.

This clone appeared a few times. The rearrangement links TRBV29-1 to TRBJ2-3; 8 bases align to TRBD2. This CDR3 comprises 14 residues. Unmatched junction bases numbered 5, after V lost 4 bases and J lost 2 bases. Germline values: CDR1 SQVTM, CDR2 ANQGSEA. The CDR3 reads CSVVGSGDTDTQYF. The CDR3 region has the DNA TGCAGCGTTGTTGGTAGCGGGGACACAGATACGCAGTATTTT.

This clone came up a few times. The CDR3, as DNA: TGTGCCAGCAGCTTGATGTCGGGTTGGGATAGCAATCAGCCCCAGCATTTT. It translates to CASSLMSGWDSNQPQHF. The V and J genes are TRBV5-8 and TRBJ1-5, with D uncertain. Germline values: CDR1 SGHTS, CDR2 YDEGEE. The ends were cut back, 1 base at V and 0 bases at J, with 14 bases in the middle. The CDR3 is 17 residues long.

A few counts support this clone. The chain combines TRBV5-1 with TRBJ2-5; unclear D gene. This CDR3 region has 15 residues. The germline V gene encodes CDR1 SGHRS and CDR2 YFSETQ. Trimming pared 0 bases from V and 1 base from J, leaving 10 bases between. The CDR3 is CASSLAAAVQETQYF. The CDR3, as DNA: TGCGCCAGCAGCTTGGCCGCGGCGGTCCAAGAGACCCAGTACTTC.

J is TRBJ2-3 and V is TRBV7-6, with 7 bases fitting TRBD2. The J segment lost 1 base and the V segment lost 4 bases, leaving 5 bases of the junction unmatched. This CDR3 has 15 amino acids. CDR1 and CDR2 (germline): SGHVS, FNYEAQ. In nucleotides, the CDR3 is TGTGCCAGCAGCTCTAGCGGACGGGGCACAGATACGCAGTATTTT. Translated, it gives CASSSSGRGTDTQYF.

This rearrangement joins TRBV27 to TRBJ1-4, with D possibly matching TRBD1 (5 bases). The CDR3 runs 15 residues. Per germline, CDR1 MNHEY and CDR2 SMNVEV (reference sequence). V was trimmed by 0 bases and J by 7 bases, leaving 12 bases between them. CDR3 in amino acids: CASSLSWGGGEKLFF. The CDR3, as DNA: TGTGCCAGCAGTTTATCGTGGGGGGGAGGTGAAAAACTGTTTTTT.

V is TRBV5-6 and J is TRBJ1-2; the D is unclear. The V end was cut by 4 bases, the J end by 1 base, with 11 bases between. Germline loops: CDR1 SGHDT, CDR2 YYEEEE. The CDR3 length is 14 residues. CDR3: CASSPGAFNYGYTF. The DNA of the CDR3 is TGTGCCAGCAGCCCGGGAGCTTTTAACTATGGCTACACCTTC.

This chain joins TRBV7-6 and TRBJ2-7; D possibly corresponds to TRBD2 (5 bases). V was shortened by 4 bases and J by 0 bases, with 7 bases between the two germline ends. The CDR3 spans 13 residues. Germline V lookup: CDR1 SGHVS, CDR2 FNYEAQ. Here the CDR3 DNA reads TGTGCCAGCAGCTCCGGGGACTCCTACGAGCAGTACTTC. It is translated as CASSSGDSYEQYF.

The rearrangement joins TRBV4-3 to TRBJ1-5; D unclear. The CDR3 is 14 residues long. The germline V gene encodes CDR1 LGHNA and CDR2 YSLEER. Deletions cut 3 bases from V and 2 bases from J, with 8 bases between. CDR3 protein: CASSHRLGNQPQHF. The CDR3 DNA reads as TGCGCCAGCAGCCACCGACTTGGCAATCAGCCCCAGCATTTT.

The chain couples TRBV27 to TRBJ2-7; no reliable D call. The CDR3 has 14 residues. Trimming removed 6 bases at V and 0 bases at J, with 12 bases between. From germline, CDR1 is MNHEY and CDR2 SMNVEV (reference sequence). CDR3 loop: CASSPAPYSYEQYF. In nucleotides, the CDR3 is TGTGCCAGCAGCCCGGCACCATACTCCTACGAGCAGTACTTC.

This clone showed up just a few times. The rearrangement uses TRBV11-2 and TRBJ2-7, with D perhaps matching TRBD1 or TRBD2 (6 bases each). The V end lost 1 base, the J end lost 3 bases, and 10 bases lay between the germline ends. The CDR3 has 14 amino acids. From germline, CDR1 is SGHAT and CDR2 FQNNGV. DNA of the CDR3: TGTGCCAGCAGCTTAGGTGGGGGGCTCTACGAGCAGTACTTC. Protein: CASSLGGGLYEQYF.

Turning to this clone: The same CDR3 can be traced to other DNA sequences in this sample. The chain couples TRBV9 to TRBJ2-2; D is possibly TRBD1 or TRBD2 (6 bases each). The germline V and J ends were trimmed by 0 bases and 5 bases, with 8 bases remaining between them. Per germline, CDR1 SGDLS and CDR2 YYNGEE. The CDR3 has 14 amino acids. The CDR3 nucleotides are TGTGCCAGCAGCGTAGGGGGGGCAACCGGGGAGCTGTTTTTT. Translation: CASSVGGATGELFF. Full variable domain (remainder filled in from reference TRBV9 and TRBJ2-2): DSGVTQTPKHLITATGQRVTLRCSPRSGDLSVYWYQQSLDQGLQFLIQYYNGEERAKGNILERFSAQQFPDLHSELNLSSLELGDSALYFCASSVGGATGELFFGEGSRLTVL.

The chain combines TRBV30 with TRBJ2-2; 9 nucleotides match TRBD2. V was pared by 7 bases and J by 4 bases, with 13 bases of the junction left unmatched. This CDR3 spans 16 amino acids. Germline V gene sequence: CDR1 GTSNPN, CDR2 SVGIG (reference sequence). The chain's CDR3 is CASYTIAGETTGELFF. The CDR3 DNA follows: TGTGCCTCCTACACGATAGCGGGAGAGACCACCGGGGAGCTGTTTTTT. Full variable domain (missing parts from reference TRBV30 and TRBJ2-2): SQTIHQWPATLVQPVGSPLSLECTVEGTSNPNLYWYRQAAGRGLQLLFYSVGIGQISSEVPQNLSASRPQDRQFILSSKKLLLSDSGFYLCASYTIAGETTGELFFGEGSRLTVL.

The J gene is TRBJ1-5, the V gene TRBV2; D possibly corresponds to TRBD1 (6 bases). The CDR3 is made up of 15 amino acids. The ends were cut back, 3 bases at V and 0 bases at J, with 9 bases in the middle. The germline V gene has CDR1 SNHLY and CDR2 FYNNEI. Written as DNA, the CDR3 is TGTGCCAGCAGTGAGGGGACAAATAGCAATCAGCCCCAGCATTTT. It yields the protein CASSEGTNSNQPQHF.

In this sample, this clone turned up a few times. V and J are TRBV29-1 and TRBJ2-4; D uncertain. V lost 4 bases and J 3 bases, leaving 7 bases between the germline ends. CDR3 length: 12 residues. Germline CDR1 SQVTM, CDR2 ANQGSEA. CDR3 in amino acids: CSVVGVKNIQYF. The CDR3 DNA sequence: TGCAGCGTTGTTGGGGTCAAAAACATTCAGTACTTC. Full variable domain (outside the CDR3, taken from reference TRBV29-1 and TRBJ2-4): SAVISQKPSRDICQRGTSLTIQCQVDSQVTMMFWYRQQPGQSLTLIATANQGSEATYESGFVIDKFPISRPNLTFSTLTVSNMSPEDSSIYLCSVVGVKNIQYFGAGTRLSVL.